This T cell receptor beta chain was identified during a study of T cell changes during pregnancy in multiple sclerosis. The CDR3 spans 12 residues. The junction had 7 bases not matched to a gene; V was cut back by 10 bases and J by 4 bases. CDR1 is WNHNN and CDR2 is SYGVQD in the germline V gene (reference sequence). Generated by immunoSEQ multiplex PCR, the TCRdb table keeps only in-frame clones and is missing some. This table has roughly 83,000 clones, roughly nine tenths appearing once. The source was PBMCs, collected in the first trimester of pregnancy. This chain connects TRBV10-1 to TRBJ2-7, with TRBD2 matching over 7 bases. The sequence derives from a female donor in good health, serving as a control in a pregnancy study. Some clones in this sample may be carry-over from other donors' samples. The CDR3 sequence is CAMLAEPYEQYF. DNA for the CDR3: TGCGCCATGCTAGCGGAGCCTTACGAGCAGTACTTC.